One sample yielded the 27 T cell receptor beta chains listed below, sequenced in a study of T cells in Graves' hyperthyroidism and ophthalmopathy. Amplification targeted TCR beta CDR3 regions from RNA transcripts. The primer set for the first-round RT-PCR of the TCR CDR3 was HTBI. TCRdb re-called the multiplex PCR reads through MiXCR, storing one row per CDR3 protein. The table records 300,000 to 350,000 distinct CDR3 sequences, under 25% of them present only once. Input material: blood. All receptors derive from a woman between 45 and 65 years old with Graves' hyperthyroidism.

A few counts support this clonotype. The rearrangement joins TRBV6-1 to TRBJ1-1; D gene uncertain. Germline CDR1 and CDR2: MNHNS and SASEGT. Trimming cost V 10 bases and J 4 bases, with 19 bases left between them. CDR3 size: 14 residues. The CDR3 loop reads CATRLDPRGTEAFF. CDR3 DNA: TGTGCCACCCGACTCGACCCCCGGGGCACTGAAGCTTTCTTT.

The chain couples TRBV7-2 to TRBJ2-7; 8 bases line up with TRBD2. The CDR3 has 14 residues. The germline gives CDR1 SGHTA, CDR2 FQGNSA. V shed 2 bases, J shed 7 bases, and the junction held 7 bases outside the gene matches. The DNA of the CDR3 is TGTGCCAGCAGCTTAAGTAGCGGGGTATGGGAGCAGTACTTC. Encoded protein: CASSLSSGVWEQYF.

This clonotype was observed at least ten times. The V and J genes are TRBV5-1 and TRBJ2-7; no firm D call. V was shortened by 0 bases and J by 5 bases, with 9 bases between the two germline ends. Germline assignment: CDR1 SGHRS and CDR2 YFSETQ. This CDR3 has 13 residues. Here the CDR3 reads CASSLGIQNEQYF. The CDR3 DNA follows: TGCGCCAGCAGCTTGGGCATCCAAAACGAGCAGTACTTC.

This clonotype was observed at least ten times. The rearrangement uses TRBV7-8 and TRBJ2-2; D assignment may be TRBD1 or TRBD2 (5 bases each). V lost 6 bases and J lost 0, with 8 bases in between. There are 14 residues in the CDR3. Per germline, CDR1 SGHVS and CDR2 FQNEAQ. This CDR3 is CASRWDPNTGELFF. CDR3 DNA sequence: TGTGCCAGCAGGTGGGACCCGAACACCGGGGAGCTGTTTTTT.

The chain combines TRBV20-1 with TRBJ2-7, with TRBD1 matching 10 bases. CDR3 size: 14 residues. V dropped 6 bases and J dropped 0; count of bases not matched to a gene: 5. Germline V gene lookup returns CDR1 DFQATT and CDR2 SNEGSKA (reference sequence). CDR3 sequence (DNA): TGCAGTGCGAAGGACAGGGGGGCCTCCTACGAGCAGTACTTC. Protein: CSAKDRGASYEQYF.

This sequence joins TRBV28 and TRBJ2-5; TRBD2 matches 12 bases. CDR1 is MDHEN, CDR2 SYDVKM, per germline. Trimming took 6 bases from V and 5 from J; bases not matched to a gene: 13. There are 17 residues in the CDR3. CDR3 bases: TGTGCCAGCAGACCGTCTAGCGGGAGGGCCCAGCTTGAGACCCAGTACTTC. Its translation is CASRPSSGRAQLETQYF.

This clonotype occurred many times. V is TRBV7-9 and J is TRBJ1-4, with D uncertain. Germline CDR1 reads SEHNR; CDR2 reads FQNEAQ (reference sequence). This CDR3 has 15 amino acids. With 5 bases removed from V and 3 bases from J, the gap between germline ends came to 13 bases. DNA for the CDR3: TGTGCCAGCAGCCACCTGCGGGGTCCTAATGAAAAACTGTTTTTT. This encodes CASSHLRGPNEKLFF.

The chain carries TRBV24-1 and TRBJ2-1; 13 bases align to TRBD2. The CDR3 is 17 residues long. CDR1 and CDR2 from the germline V gene are KGHDR and SFDVKD. With 4 bases clipped from V and 3 bases from J, the junction kept 5 bases outside the gene matches. The CDR3 DNA is TGTGCCACCAGTGACCACGGGACTAGCGGGAACTACAATGAGCAGTTCTTC. It specifies CATSDHGTSGNYNEQFF.

This clonotype was seen ten or more times. The V and J genes are TRBV20-1 and TRBJ2-7; 14 bases line up with TRBD2. Germline assignment: CDR1 DFQATT and CDR2 SNEGSKA (reference sequence). This CDR3 is built from 15 residues. V lost 0 bases, J lost 4 bases, and 2 bases stayed unmatched. CDR3 sequence: CSARDRLAGGYEQYF. CDR3 nucleotides: TGCAGTGCTAGAGACCGACTAGCGGGAGGGTACGAGCAGTACTTC.

CDR3 bases: TGCAGTGCTAGTTCTCTTCTGGGAGATACGCAGTATTTT. It codes for CSASSLLGDTQYF. The genes are TRBV20-1 and TRBJ2-3; D not resolved. Trimming left V 3 bases short and J 5 bases short, with 12 bases between. The CDR3 totals 13 residues. The germline V gene encodes CDR1 DFQATT and CDR2 SNEGSKA (reference sequence).

This clonotype was counted between two and nine times. V gene TRBV19 combines with J gene TRBJ1-2; D is possibly TRBD1 (6 bases). The V end lost 4 bases, the J end lost 3 bases, and 12 bases lay between the germline ends. Germline V CDR1 and CDR2: LNHDA, SQIVND (reference sequence). The CDR3 consists of 14 residues. The CDR3 region is CASSTYRDHYGYTF. The CDR3, as DNA: TGTGCCAGTAGTACCTACAGGGATCACTATGGCTACACCTTC.

This chain uses TRBV2 with TRBJ2-5; D remains ambiguous. The CDR3 sequence is 14 residues long. The V gene lost 5 bases and the J gene lost 6 bases, with 16 bases spanning the gap. From germline, CDR1 is SNHLY and CDR2 FYNNEI. CDR3 sequence reads: CASSQDSGIKTQYF. DNA for the CDR3: TGTGCCAGCAGTCAGGATAGTGGGATAAAGACCCAGTACTTC.

The chain combines TRBV5-6 with TRBJ2-7; D unresolved. The CDR3 sequence is 18 residues long. Germline V gives CDR1 SGHDT, CDR2 YYEEEE. The germline V and J ends were trimmed by 0 bases and 2 bases, with 21 bases remaining between them. The CDR3, as DNA: TGTGCCAGCAGCTTGGCCAAGGTAGCCAATCGCCAAACCTACGAGCAGTACTTC. This translates into CASSLAKVANRQTYEQYF.

This clonotype has at least ten counts. V is TRBV2 and J is TRBJ2-7; tentative D call: TRBD2 (5 bases). Germline V gene lookup returns CDR1 SNHLY and CDR2 FYNNEI. Trimming left V 2 bases short and J 2 bases short, with 13 bases between. This CDR3 comprises 15 residues. The CDR3 region has the DNA TGTGCCAGCAGTGAATTGAGCGGCAGAACCTACGAGCAGTACTTC. It specifies CASSELSGRTYEQYF.

This clonotype was seen at least ten times. The CDR3 reads CASSTRLGQPQHF. The CDR3 DNA follows: TGTGCCAGCAGTACCAGACTCGGTCAGCCCCAGCATTTT. The rearrangement links TRBV2 to TRBJ1-5; D ambiguous. The V gene lost 5 bases and the J gene lost 6 bases, with 11 bases spanning the gap. CDR3 size: 13 residues. Per germline, CDR1 SNHLY and CDR2 FYNNEI.

This clonotype was observed at least ten times. The V call is TRBV5-1, the J call TRBJ1-2; TRBD1 matches at 9 bases. The CDR3 extends over 14 amino acids. Germline V gene sequence: CDR1 SGHRS, CDR2 YFSETQ. The trim removed 1 base at V and 8 bases at J, leaving 6 bases unmatched. The CDR3 spells CASSLSGTGGGYTF. CDR3 bases: TGCGCCAGCAGCTTGTCCGGAACAGGGGGCGGCTACACCTTC.

Many counts were recorded for this clonotype. This rearrangement joins TRBV19 to TRBJ2-1, with a possible D match to TRBD1 (8 bases). CDR1 and CDR2 from the germline V gene are LNHDA and SQIVND (reference sequence). The CDR3 length is 15 residues. With 5 bases removed from V and 4 bases from J, the gap between germline ends came to 15 bases. In DNA, the CDR3 is TGTGCCAGTAGTTTCGACAGGGGAGGGTACAATGAGCAGTTCTTC. This sequence encodes CASSFDRGGYNEQFF.

A few counts support this clonotype. The chain links TRBV20-1 to TRBJ2-2; TRBD2 agrees at 10 bases. From germline, CDR1 is DFQATT and CDR2 SNEGSKA (reference sequence). Trimming cost V 2 bases and J 7 bases; bases outside gene matches: 10. This CDR3 is built from 16 residues. The CDR3 nucleotides read TGCAGTGCTAGACCAAGCGGGGGGGCCGCGGGCGGGGAGCTGTTTTTT. Its translation is CSARPSGGAAGGELFF.

This clonotype was observed many times. This chain links TRBV7-9 with TRBJ2-6; D is possibly TRBD2 (6 bases). V was shortened by 5 bases and J by 0 bases, with 11 bases between the two germline ends. This CDR3 contains 16 residues. The germline CDR1 and CDR2 sequences are SEHNR and FQNEAQ (reference sequence). CDR3 residues: CASSPEGNSGANVLTF. The CDR3 bases are TGTGCCAGCAGCCCGGAGGGTAACTCTGGGGCCAACGTCCTGACTTTC.

The chain is built from TRBV7-2 and TRBJ1-5; TRBD1 is a possible D gene (6 bases). Per germline, CDR1 SGHTA and CDR2 FQGNSA. Trimming took off 6 bases at V and 2 bases at J, with 14 bases between the two ends. The CDR3 is 15 residues long. CDR3 coding DNA: TGTGCCAGCAGTCCGACCCGACAGGGCAATCAGCCCCAGCATTTT. Encoded protein: CASSPTRQGNQPQHF. Filled out from reference TRBV7-2 and TRBJ1-5, the complete variable domain reads GAGVSQSPSNKVTEKGKDVELRCDPISGHTALYWYRQSLGQGLEFLIYFQGNSAPDKSGLPSDRFSAERTGGSVSTLTIQRTQQEDSAVYLCASSPTRQGNQPQHFGDGTRLSIL.

This rearrangement joins TRBV2 to TRBJ2-2, with 9 bases that match TRBD1. The CDR3 runs 14 residues. The V gene end was trimmed by 10 bases and the J gene end by 2 bases; junction bases not matched to a gene: 5. The V gene's germline CDR1 is SNHLY and CDR2 FYNNEI. CDR3 nucleotide sequence: TGTGCCACCCGGACAGGGGAAAACACCGGGGAGCTGTTTTTT. This translates into CATRTGENTGELFF.

This clonotype was counted only a few times. This chain joins TRBV5-6 and TRBJ1-4, with a possible D match to TRBD1 (5 bases). Trimming removed 0 bases from V and 0 bases from J, with 12 bases in between. Looked up from germline, CDR1 is SGHDT and CDR2 is YYEEEE. The CDR3 loop spans 17 amino acids. The CDR3 spells CASSLVGGTATNEKLFF. DNA for the CDR3: TGTGCCAGCAGCTTGGTGGGAGGGACCGCAACTAATGAAAAACTGTTTTTT.

The gene calls are TRBV6-5 and TRBJ2-5, with TRBD2 matching over 15 bases. The germline CDR1 and CDR2 sequences are MNHEY and SVGAGI. The CDR3 consists of 19 residues. V dropped 1 base and J dropped 2; count of bases not matched to a gene: 8. CDR3 in DNA: TGTGCCAGCAGTTACTTGGGACTAGCGGGAGGTCCGAAACAAGAGACCCAGTACTTC. This translates into CASSYLGLAGGPKQETQYF.

The J gene is TRBJ1-2, the V gene TRBV27; D is undetermined. The germline V gene encodes CDR1 MNHEY and CDR2 SMNVEV (reference sequence). This CDR3 is 16 amino acids long. Trimming stripped 3 bases from V and 2 bases from J, with 16 bases between. The CDR3 DNA sequence: TGTGCCAGCAGTTTCTACCCTTTCAGTGCGAACTATGGCTACACCTTC. Translating it yields CASSFYPFSANYGYTF.

This clonotype was observed many times. This chain joins TRBV30 and TRBJ2-5, with D perhaps being TRBD1 or TRBD2 (5 bases each). This CDR3 spans 13 amino acids. V was clipped by 4 bases and J by 5 bases, with 14 bases between them. Germline assignment: CDR1 GTSNPN and CDR2 SVGIG (reference sequence). This CDR3 reads CAWKGTLVETQYF. Here the CDR3 DNA reads TGTGCCTGGAAGGGGACCTTGGTGGAGACCCAGTACTTC.

At least ten counts were recorded for this clonotype. The chain couples TRBV24-1 to TRBJ1-1; D is perhaps TRBD1 (5 bases). Trimming took off 7 bases at V and 5 bases at J, with 19 bases between the two ends. CDR1 is KGHDR and CDR2 is SFDVKD in the germline V gene. This CDR3 is built from 15 residues. CDR3 sequence reads: CATRGPGSEGTEAFF. In DNA form, the CDR3 reads TGTGCCACCAGGGGCCCCGGGTCCGAGGGGACTGAAGCTTTCTTT.

There are many counts of this clonotype. The V gene is TRBV5-1, the J gene TRBJ2-7, with D hard to call. Trimming removed 0 bases at V and 2 bases at J, with 12 bases between. Germline V gives CDR1 SGHRS, CDR2 YFSETQ. The CDR3 length is 15 residues. This chain's CDR3 is CASSLGSVVPYEQYF. The CDR3 bases are TGCGCCAGCAGCTTGGGGTCAGTTGTCCCCTACGAGCAGTACTTC. The whole variable domain, remainder taken from reference TRBV5-1 and TRBJ2-7, is KAGVTQTPRYLIKTRGQQVTLSCSPISGHRSVSWYQQTPGQGLQFLFEYFSETQRNKGNFPGRFSGRQFSNSRSEMNVSTLELGDSALYLCASSLGSVVPYEQYFGPGTRLTVT.